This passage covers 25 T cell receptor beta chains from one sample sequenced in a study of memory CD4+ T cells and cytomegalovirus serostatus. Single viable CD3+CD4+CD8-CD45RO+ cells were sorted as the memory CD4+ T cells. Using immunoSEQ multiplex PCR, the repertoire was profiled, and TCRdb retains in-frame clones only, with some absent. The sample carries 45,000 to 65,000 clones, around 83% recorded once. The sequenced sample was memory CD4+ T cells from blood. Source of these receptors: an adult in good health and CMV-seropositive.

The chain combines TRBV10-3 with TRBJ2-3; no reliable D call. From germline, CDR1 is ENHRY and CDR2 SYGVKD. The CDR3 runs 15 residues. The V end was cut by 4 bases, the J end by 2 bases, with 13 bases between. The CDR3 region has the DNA TGTGCCATCAGTGGAGACCCCCGGTACACAGATACGCAGTATTTT. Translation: CAISGDPRYTDTQYF.

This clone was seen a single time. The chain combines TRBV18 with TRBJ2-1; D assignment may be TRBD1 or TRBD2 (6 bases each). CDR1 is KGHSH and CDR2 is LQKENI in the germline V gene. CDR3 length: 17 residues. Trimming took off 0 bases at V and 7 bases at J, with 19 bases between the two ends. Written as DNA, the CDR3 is TGTGCCAGCTCACCACCGGCCGGAGGGGGGAAAATAAATGAGCAGTTCTTC. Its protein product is CASSPPAGGGKINEQFF.

The CDR3 loop reads CASSPLTGGGEKLFF. Written as DNA, the CDR3 is TGCGCCAGCAGCCCCCTCACAGGGGGTGGGGAAAAACTGTTTTTT. The genes are TRBV5-1 and TRBJ1-4, with 8 bases fitting TRBD1. Germline assignment: CDR1 SGHRS and CDR2 YFSETQ. J gave up 8 bases and V 4 bases, and 10 bases lay outside the gene matches. This CDR3 has 15 amino acids.

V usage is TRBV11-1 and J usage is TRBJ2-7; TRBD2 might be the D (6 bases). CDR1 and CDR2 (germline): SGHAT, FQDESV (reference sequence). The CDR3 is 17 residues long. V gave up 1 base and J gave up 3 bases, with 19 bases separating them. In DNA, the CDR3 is TGTGCCAGCAGCTTAGAGGCGGGGACGGCTGGGAACTACGAGCAGTACTTC. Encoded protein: CASSLEAGTAGNYEQYF.

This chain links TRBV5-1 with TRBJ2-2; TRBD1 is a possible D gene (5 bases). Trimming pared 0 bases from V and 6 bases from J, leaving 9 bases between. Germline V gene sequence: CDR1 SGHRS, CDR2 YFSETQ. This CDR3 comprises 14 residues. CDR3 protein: CASSLDIGAGELFF. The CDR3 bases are TGCGCCAGCAGCTTGGATATAGGGGCCGGGGAGCTGTTTTTT.

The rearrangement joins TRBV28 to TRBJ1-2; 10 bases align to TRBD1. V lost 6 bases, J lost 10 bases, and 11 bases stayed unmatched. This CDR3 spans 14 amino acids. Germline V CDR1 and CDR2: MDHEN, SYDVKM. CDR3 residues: CASSPPGQGLAYTF. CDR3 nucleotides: TGTGCCAGCAGCCCTCCGGGACAGGGGTTGGCCTACACCTTC.

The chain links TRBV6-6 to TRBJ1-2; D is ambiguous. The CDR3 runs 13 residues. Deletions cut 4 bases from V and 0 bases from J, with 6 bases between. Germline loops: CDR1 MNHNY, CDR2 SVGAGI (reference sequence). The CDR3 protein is CASSFRANYGYTF. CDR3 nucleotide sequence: TGTGCCAGCAGTTTCAGAGCTAACTATGGCTACACCTTC.

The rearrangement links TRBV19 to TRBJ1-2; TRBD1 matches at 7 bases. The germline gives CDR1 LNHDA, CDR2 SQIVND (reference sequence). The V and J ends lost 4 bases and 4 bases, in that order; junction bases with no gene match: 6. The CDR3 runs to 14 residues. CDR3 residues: CASSRLTGAYGYTF. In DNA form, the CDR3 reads TGTGCCAGTAGTAGGCTAACAGGGGCCTATGGCTACACCTTC.

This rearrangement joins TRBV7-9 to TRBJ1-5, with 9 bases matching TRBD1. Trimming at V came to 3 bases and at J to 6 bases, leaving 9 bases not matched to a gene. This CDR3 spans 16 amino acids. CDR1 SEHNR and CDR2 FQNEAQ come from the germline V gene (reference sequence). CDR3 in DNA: TGTGCCAGCAGCTTCTATGGACAGGGGAAGAGTCAGCCCCAGCATTTT. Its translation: CASSFYGQGKSQPQHF.

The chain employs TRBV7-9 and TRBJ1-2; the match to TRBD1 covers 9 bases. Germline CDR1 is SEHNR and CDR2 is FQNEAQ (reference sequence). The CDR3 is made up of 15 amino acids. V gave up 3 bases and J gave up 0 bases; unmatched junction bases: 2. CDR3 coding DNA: TGTGCCAGCAGCTTCGGGGACAGGGCTAACTATGGCTACACCTTC. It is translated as CASSFGDRANYGYTF.

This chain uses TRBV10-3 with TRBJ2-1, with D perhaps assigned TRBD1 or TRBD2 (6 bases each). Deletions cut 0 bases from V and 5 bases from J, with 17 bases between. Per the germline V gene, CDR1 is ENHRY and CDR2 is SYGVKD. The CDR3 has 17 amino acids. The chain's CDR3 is CAISESIRRGADNEQFF. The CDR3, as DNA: TGTGCCATCAGTGAGTCGATAAGAAGGGGGGCTGACAATGAGCAGTTCTTC.

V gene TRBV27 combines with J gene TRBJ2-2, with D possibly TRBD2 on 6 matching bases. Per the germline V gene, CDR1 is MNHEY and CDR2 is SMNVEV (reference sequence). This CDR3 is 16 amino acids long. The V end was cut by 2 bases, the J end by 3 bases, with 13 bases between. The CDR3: CASSLHQGGYTGELFF. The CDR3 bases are TGTGCCAGCAGTTTACACCAGGGAGGCTACACCGGGGAGCTGTTTTTT.

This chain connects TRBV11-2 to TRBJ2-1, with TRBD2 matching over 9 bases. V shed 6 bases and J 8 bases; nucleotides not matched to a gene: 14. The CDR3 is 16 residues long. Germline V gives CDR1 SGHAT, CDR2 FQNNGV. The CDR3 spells CASRVRGGAMGYEQFF. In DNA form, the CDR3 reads TGTGCCAGCAGGGTTCGCGGGGGGGCCATGGGATATGAGCAGTTCTTC.

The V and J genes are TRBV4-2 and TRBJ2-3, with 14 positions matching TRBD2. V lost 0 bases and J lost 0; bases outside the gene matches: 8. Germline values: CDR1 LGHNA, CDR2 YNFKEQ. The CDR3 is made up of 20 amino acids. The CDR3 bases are TGTGCCAGCAGCCAAGATCCCGGGACTAGCGGGAGTTTGAGCACAGATACGCAGTATTTT. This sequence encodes CASSQDPGTSGSLSTDTQYF.

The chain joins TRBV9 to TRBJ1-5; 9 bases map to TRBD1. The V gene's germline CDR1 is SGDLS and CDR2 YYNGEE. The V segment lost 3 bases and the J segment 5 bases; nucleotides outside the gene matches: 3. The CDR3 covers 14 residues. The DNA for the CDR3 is TGTGCCAGCAGCGCAACAGGGGGCTATCAGCCCCAGCATTTT. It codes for CASSATGGYQPQHF.

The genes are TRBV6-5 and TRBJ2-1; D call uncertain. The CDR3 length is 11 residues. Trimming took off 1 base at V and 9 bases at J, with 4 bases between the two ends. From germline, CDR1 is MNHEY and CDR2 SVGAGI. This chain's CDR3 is CASSYLSEQFF. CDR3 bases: TGTGCCAGCAGTTACTTAAGTGAGCAGTTCTTC.

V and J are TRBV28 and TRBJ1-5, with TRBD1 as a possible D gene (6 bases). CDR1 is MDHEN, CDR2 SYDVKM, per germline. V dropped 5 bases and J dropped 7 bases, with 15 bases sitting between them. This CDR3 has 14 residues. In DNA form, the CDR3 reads TGTGCCAGCAGTATGGGGGGCGGGTTGCAGCCCCAGCATTTT. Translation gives CASSMGGGLQPQHF. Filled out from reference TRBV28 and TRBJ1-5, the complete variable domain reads DVKVTQSSRYLVKRTGEKVFLECVQDMDHENMFWYRQDPGLGLRLIYFSYDVKMKEKGDIPEGYSVSREKKERFSLILESASTNQTSMYLCASSMGGGLQPQHFGDGTRLSIL.

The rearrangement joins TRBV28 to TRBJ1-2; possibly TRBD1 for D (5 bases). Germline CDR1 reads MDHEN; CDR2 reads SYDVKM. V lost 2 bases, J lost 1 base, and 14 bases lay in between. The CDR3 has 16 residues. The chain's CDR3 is CASSLQEGPINYGYTF. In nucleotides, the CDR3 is TGTGCCAGCAGTTTACAAGAGGGACCAATTAACTATGGCTACACCTTC.

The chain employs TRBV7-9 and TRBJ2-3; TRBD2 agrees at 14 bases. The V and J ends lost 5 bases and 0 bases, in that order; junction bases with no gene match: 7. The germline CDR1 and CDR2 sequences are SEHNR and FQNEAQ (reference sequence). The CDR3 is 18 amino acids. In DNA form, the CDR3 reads TGTGCCAGCAGCGTACGACTAGCGGGAGGGTATAGCACAGATACGCAGTATTTT. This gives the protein CASSVRLAGGYSTDTQYF.

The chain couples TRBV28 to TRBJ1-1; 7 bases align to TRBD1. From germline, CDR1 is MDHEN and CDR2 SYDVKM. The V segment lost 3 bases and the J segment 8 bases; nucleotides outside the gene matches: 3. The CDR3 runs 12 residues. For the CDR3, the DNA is TGTGCCAGCAGTTTGGGACAGCTAGAAGCTTTCTTT. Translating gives CASSLGQLEAFF.

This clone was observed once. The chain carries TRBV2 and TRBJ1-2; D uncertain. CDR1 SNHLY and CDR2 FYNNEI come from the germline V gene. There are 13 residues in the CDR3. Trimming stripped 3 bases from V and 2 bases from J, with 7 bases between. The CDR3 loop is CASSEGRNYGYTF. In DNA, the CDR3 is TGTGCCAGCAGTGAGGGAAGGAACTATGGCTACACCTTC.

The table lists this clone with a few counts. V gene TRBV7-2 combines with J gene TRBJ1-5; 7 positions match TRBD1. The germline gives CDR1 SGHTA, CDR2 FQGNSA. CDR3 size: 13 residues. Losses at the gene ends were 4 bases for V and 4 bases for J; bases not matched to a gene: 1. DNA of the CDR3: TGTGCCAGCAGCTCACAGGGGAATCAGCCCCAGCATTTT. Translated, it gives CASSSQGNQPQHF.

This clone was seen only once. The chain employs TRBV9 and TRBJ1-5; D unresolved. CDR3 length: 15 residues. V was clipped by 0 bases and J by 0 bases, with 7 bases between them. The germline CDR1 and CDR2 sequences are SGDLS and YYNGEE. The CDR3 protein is CASSVDGFSNQPQHF. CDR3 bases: TGTGCCAGCAGCGTAGACGGGTTTAGCAATCAGCCCCAGCATTTT.

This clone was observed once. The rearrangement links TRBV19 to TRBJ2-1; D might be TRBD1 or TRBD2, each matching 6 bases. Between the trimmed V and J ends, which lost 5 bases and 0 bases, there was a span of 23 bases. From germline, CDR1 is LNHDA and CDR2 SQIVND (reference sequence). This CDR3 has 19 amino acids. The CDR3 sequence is CASSDRGRLAMLSYNEQFF. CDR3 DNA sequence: TGTGCCAGTAGTGACCGGGGGCGGCTTGCTATGCTCTCCTACAATGAGCAGTTCTTC.

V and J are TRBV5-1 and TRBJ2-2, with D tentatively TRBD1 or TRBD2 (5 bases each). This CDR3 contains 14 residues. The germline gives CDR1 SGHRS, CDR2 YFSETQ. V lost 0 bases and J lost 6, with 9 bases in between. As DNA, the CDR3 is TGCGCCAGCAGCTTGGCCTCGGGGCCCGGGGAGCTGTTTTTT. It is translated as CASSLASGPGELFF.